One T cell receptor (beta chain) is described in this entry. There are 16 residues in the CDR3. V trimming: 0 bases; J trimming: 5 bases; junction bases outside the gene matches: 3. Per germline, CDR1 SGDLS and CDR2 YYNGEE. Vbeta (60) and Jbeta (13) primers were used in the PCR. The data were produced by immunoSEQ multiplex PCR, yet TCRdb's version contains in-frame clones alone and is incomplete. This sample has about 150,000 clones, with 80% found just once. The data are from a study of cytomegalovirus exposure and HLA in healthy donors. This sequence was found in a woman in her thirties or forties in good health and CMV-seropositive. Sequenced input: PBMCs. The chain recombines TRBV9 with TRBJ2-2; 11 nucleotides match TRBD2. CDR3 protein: CASSVVASGRTGELFF. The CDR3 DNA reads TGTGCCAGCAGCGTAGTAGCTAGCGGGAGGACCGGGGAGCTGTTTTTT.